These T cell receptor beta chains were read from a single sample in a study of blood T cell repertoires in COVID-19. The protocol was immunoSEQ multiplex PCR, while the TCRdb copy is restricted to in-frame clones and leaves out a portion. The sample records about 260,000 clones, around nine tenths being singletons. Material: peripheral blood. The receptor set was obtained from a man between 40 and 49 years old with active or convalescent COVID-19. Each CDR3 is given with its conserved first and last residue. A D gene is named only where the DNA matches it firmly. A clone size is listed for some rows: how often the clone was seen (once, few, many), or a class if it is expanded.

V	J	size	D	DNA	CDR3
TRBV6-5	TRBJ2-2	NA	TRBD2	TGTGCCAGCAGTTTAGCGGGGGCCGACACCGGGGAGCTGTTTTTT	CASSLAGADTGELFF
TRBV28	TRBJ1-2	NA	NA	TGTGCCAGCAGTCCAGGACAGTTGAACCCCTTCTATGGCTACACCTTC	CASSPGQLNPFYGYTF
TRBV27	TRBJ2-7	NA	TRBD2	TGTGCCAGCAGTTTAAGCCTAGCGGGAAGCTACGAGCAGTACTTC	CASSLSLAGSYEQYF
TRBV6-5	TRBJ2-7	NA	NA	TGTGCCAGCAGTTACTCAGACCCCCGGGACGAGCAGTACTTC	CASSYSDPRDEQYF
TRBV30	TRBJ2-5	NA	NA	TGTGCCTGGGGGCTCAGTGAGACCCAGTACTTC	CAWGLSETQYF
TRBV2	TRBJ2-7	NA	NA	TGTGCCAGCAGTGAGGGGCGGCAGATCGAGCAGTACTTC	CASSEGRQIEQYF
TRBV5-6	TRBJ2-7	NA	NA	TGTGCCAGCAGCTTGGTAGAGAAAACCTACGAGCAGTACTTC	CASSLVEKTYEQYF
TRBV11-3	TRBJ2-3	NA	TRBD2	TGTGCCAGCAGCTCCGGACTAGCGGGAACTTATACGCAGTATTTT	CASSSGLAGTYTQYF
TRBV19	TRBJ1-2	NA	NA	TGTGCCAGTAGTATCTTCAGGGAGGATGGCTACACCTTC	CASSIFREDGYTF
TRBV19	TRBJ1-5	NA	NA	TGTGCCAGTAGGGACAGAAATAGCAATCAGCCCCAGCATTTT	CASRDRNSNQPQHF
TRBV7-2	TRBJ1-6	NA	NA	TGTGCCAGCAGCTTAGCACGGGGAGGCTTGACACCCCTCCACTTT	CASSLARGGLTPLHF
TRBV5-6	TRBJ1-4	NA	TRBD1	TGTGCCAGCAGCTTATTTACCGGGACAGGGAATGAAAAACTGTTTTTT	CASSLFTGTGNEKLFF
TRBV9	TRBJ2-5	NA	TRBD1	TGTGCCAGCAGCAGGGACAGGTACCAAGAGACCCAGTACTTC	CASSRDRYQETQYF
TRBV11-3	TRBJ1-1	NA	NA	TGTGCCAGCAGCTTAGTGGCGGCCCTTGAAGCTTTCTTT	CASSLVAALEAFF
TRBV5-1	TRBJ1-6	NA	NA	TGCGCCAGCAGCTTGGTTCGGGACACTTATTCACCCCTCCACTTT	CASSLVRDTYSPLHF
TRBV9	TRBJ1-4	NA	NA	TGTGCCAGCAGCGCGAGCCAGGATCCGGGACATTCTAATGAAAAACTGTTTTTT	CASSASQDPGHSNEKLFF
TRBV5-5	TRBJ2-6	NA	NA	TGTGCCAGCAGCTTGGGGGGGGCTGGGGCCAACGTCCTGACTTTC	CASSLGGAGANVLTF
TRBV14	TRBJ1-1	NA	NA	TGTGCCAGCAGCGATCTTTTAGGGAGCACTGAAGCTTTCTTT	CASSDLLGSTEAFF
TRBV5-1	TRBJ1-1	once	TRBD1	TGCGCCAGCAGCTTGGAGGGACAGGGGAACACTGAAGCTTTCTTT	CASSLEGQGNTEAFF
TRBV9	TRBJ2-7	NA	NA	TGTGCCAGCAGCGCGTCCGGGTCCCAGGGGGGCGAGCAGTACTTC	CASSASGSQGGEQYF
TRBV7-2	TRBJ2-3	NA	NA	TGTGCCAGCAGCTTGAGGGCCACGAACACAGATACGCAGTATTTT	CASSLRATNTDTQYF
TRBV30	TRBJ2-1	NA	NA	TGTGCCTGGAGGCTTACTCTCGCTACCTACAATGAGCAGTTCTTC	CAWRLTLATYNEQFF
TRBV19	TRBJ1-4	NA	NA	TGTGCCACCCGGACAGTAGGGGTTGAAAAACTGTTTTTT	CATRTVGVEKLFF
TRBV27	TRBJ1-2	NA	NA	TGTGCCAGCAGTTTATTTGCAGGCCATGGCTACACCTTC	CASSLFAGHGYTF
TRBV6-5	TRBJ2-2	NA	TRBD1	TGTGCCAGCGGGGACAGGGAGGTGAACACCGGGGAGCTGTTTTTT	CASGDREVNTGELFF
TRBV29-1	TRBJ2-2	NA	TRBD1	TGCAGCGTTGTGACAGGGGGACACGGGGAGCTGTTTTTT	CSVVTGGHGELFF
TRBV12-5	TRBJ2-1	NA	TRBD1	TGTGCTAGTGGACCGCCCGGACAGGGGTTCTATGGTGAGCAGTTCTTC	CASGPPGQGFYGEQFF
TRBV12-3/TRBV12-4	TRBJ2-4	NA	TRBD1	TGTGCCAGCAGCTCCACAGGGGGGAACATTCAGTACTTC	CASSSTGGNIQYF
TRBV4-2	TRBJ1-2	NA	NA	TGTGCCAGCAGCCAAGAAGGGGGGGGGCAGGAATCTCGGTATGGCTACACCTTC	CASSQEGGGQESRYGYTF
TRBV19	TRBJ1-5	NA	NA	TGTGCCAGTAGTCACGGGGGTGGCAATCAGCCCCAGCATTTT	CASSHGGGNQPQHF
TRBV2	TRBJ2-2	NA	TRBD1	TGTGCCAGAGCTCTGACAGGGTACACCGGGGAGCTGTTTTTT	CARALTGYTGELFF
TRBV4-1	TRBJ2-7	once	NA	TGCGCCAGCAGCCAAGAGGCAGGGGAAGGCTACGAGCAGTACTTC	CASSQEAGEGYEQYF
TRBV27	TRBJ2-1	NA	TRBD2	TGTGCCAGCAGTTTAGGGGCTAGCGGGTGGGGGGTGGATGAGCAGTTCTTC	CASSLGASGWGVDEQFF
TRBV6-5	TRBJ2-5	NA	TRBD2	TGTGCCAGCTTCGCCGCGGGAGTTGGTGGAGAGACCCAGTACTTC	CASFAAGVGGETQYF
TRBV18	TRBJ2-3	NA	NA	TGTGCCAGCTCACCGGGCGGGGGCTCGGATACGCAGTATTTT	CASSPGGGSDTQYF
TRBV14	TRBJ1-6	NA	NA	TGTGCCAGCAGTCAAGCGGGGAAATCACCCCTCCACTTT	CASSQAGKSPLHF
TRBV4-1	TRBJ2-2	NA	NA	TGCGCCAGCAGCCAAGAAGAACGAGGGCGCAACACCGGGGAGCTGTTTTTT	CASSQEERGRNTGELFF
TRBV11-2	TRBJ1-5	NA	NA	TGTGCCAGCAGCCCACGACAGAAATATAGCAATCAGCCCCAGCATTTT	CASSPRQKYSNQPQHF
TRBV20-1	TRBJ2-1	NA	NA	TGCAGCGCTTGGGAGAACGGTGAGCAGTTCTTC	CSAWENGEQFF
TRBV3-1/TRBV3-2	TRBJ2-3	NA	TRBD1	TGTGCCAGCAGCTTAGGACAGGGAACAGATACGCAGTATTTT	CASSLGQGTDTQYF
TRBV28	TRBJ2-1	NA	TRBD1	TGTGCCAGCAGCACCGGGACAGGGGGCTGGAATGAGCAGTTCTTC	CASSTGTGGWNEQFF
TRBV5-1	TRBJ2-2	NA	TRBD1	TGCGCCAGCAGCAAAACAGGGGATGGCACCGGGGAGCTGTTTTTT	CASSKTGDGTGELFF